The present entry profiles one T cell receptor (beta chain) with its context. The antigen is unknown. The sample originates from a study of OX40 agonist ivuxolimab in advanced cancers. Study background: Intravenous ivuxolimab at 0.01 to 10 mg/kg was given to patients every 2 weeks. Hepatocellular carcinoma, melanoma, renal cell or head and neck cancer occurred in dose-escalation patients.

Regarding the study as a whole: Clonal expansion from baseline to week 6 occurred in both CD4+ and CD8+ T cells.

Trimming cost V 5 bases and J 5 bases; bases outside gene matches: 7. Germline CDR1 and CDR2: MNHEY and SVGAGI. The CDR3 runs to 15 residues. The table came from immunoSEQ multiplex PCR; TCRdb's copy has only in-frame clones and leaves some out. Of 72,000 or so clones in the sample, 89% were seen once. This chain joins TRBV6-5 and TRBJ1-4; TRBD1 matches 8 bases. This TCR was recovered from an adult with an advanced solid tumor such as melanoma, head and neck, liver or kidney cancer. Sequenced material: CD4+ or CD8+ T cells sorted from blood, taken in a trial of the OX40 agonist ivuxolimab. CDR3 sequence reads: CASSPQDRVNEKLFF. CDR3 DNA sequence: TGTGCCAGCAGTCCCCAGGACAGGGTAAATGAAAAACTGTTTTTT.